Following are 27 T cell receptor beta chains from one sample sequenced in a study of blood T cell repertoires in COVID-19. Here immunoSEQ multiplex PCR was the method, and the copy in TCRdb shows in-frame clones only, minus some. The sample lists 270,000 or so clones; under 95% were seen once. Sequencing used PBMCs or T cells enriched from blood (not recorded which). The source of these receptors is a middle-aged woman with acute COVID-19.

The chain links TRBV7-8 to TRBJ2-7; TRBD1 agrees at 8 bases. Germline V gene data show CDR1 as SGHVS and CDR2 as FQNEAQ. The junction had 7 bases not matched to a gene; V was cut back by 4 bases and J by 5 bases. The CDR3 is made up of 14 amino acids. CDR3 nucleotide sequence: TGTGCCAGCAGCTGGGGACAGGTTTTAAACGAGCAGTACTTC. Protein product: CASSWGQVLNEQYF. Full variable domain (rest looked up from reference TRBV7-8 and TRBJ2-7): GAGVSQSPRYKVAKRGQDVALRCDPISGHVSLFWYQQALGQGPEFLTYFQNEAQLDKSGLPSDRFFAERPEGSVSTLKIQRTQQEDSAVYLCASSWGQVLNEQYFGPGTRLTVT.

The chain employs TRBV7-9 and TRBJ2-7, with 10 bases that match TRBD1. Germline CDR1 reads SEHNR; CDR2 reads FQNEAQ (reference sequence). CDR3 length equals 18 residues. With 1 base clipped from V and 3 bases from J, the junction kept 12 bases outside the gene matches. The CDR3 loop reads CASSLGESRQGADYEQYF. In nucleotides, the CDR3 is TGTGCCAGCAGCTTAGGGGAAAGCCGACAGGGGGCGGACTACGAGCAGTACTTC.

This chain connects TRBV9 to TRBJ1-1; perhaps TRBD1 as D (5 bases). The germline V gene encodes CDR1 SGDLS and CDR2 YYNGEE. V lost 4 bases and J lost 5, with 15 bases in between. This CDR3 has 14 amino acids. This chain's CDR3 is CASSPGGEGTEAFF. The CDR3, as DNA: TGTGCCAGCAGCCCAGGAGGGGAGGGGACTGAAGCTTTCTTT.

This chain joins TRBV30 and TRBJ1-1; tentative D call: TRBD1 (5 bases). Trimming shortened V by 4 bases and J by 1 base, and 13 bases separated the two germline ends. This CDR3 has 14 residues. The germline CDR1 and CDR2 sequences are GTSNPN and SVGIG (reference sequence). CDR3: CAWTDSTENTEAFF. The CDR3 region has the DNA TGTGCCTGGACCGATTCGACAGAGAACACTGAAGCTTTCTTT.

The rearrangement joins TRBV27 to TRBJ2-5; tentatively, D is TRBD1 (6 bases). The length of the CDR3 is 15 residues. V shed 6 bases and J shed 5 bases, with 19 bases lying between them. Germline V gene lookup returns CDR1 MNHEY and CDR2 SMNVEV (reference sequence). The CDR3 region has the DNA TGTGCCAGCAGAGAAGCAGGGGACCGCTGGGAGACCCAGTACTTC. It specifies CASREAGDRWETQYF.

In DNA, the CDR3 is TGTGCCAGCAGCTTTCTCCTTAGCGGGAAAAGGTGGACCGGGGAGCTGTTTTTT. This codes for CASSFLLSGKRWTGELFF. This chain joins TRBV7-6 and TRBJ2-2; 8 bases agree with TRBD2. CDR1 is SGHVS, CDR2 FNYEAQ, per germline. The CDR3 length is 18 residues. J was trimmed by 5 bases and V by 3 bases; bases with no gene match: 14.

The rearrangement uses TRBV7-2 and TRBJ2-4; no clear D gene. This CDR3 is 14 amino acids long. The V end lost 8 bases, the J end lost 3 bases, and 14 bases lay between the germline ends. The V gene's germline CDR1 is SGHTA and CDR2 FQGNSA. In DNA form, the CDR3 reads TGTGCCAGCCGAGGTGGTTTCGGCAAAAACATTCAGTACTTC. Its translation: CASRGGFGKNIQYF.

This chain uses TRBV30 with TRBJ1-2; D is uncertain. CDR1 and CDR2 (germline): GTSNPN, SVGIG (reference sequence). CDR3 length equals 11 residues. Trimming cost V 2 bases and J 9 bases, with 10 bases left between them. The CDR3 sequence: CAWSSEVSYTF. In nucleotides, the CDR3 is TGTGCCTGGAGTTCAGAAGTCAGCTACACCTTC.

The CDR3 here is CASSLAGSSSYNEQFF. DNA of the CDR3: TGTGCCAGCAGTTTAGCGGGTTCGAGCTCCTACAATGAGCAGTTCTTC. This sequence joins TRBV2 and TRBJ2-1; 7 bases fit TRBD2. Germline V gene lookup returns CDR1 SNHLY and CDR2 FYNNEI. This CDR3 is built from 16 residues. Unmatched junction bases numbered 7, after V lost 5 bases and J lost 0 bases.

This clone showed up just once. The chain employs TRBV7-3 and TRBJ2-5, with 8 bases aligning to TRBD2. J was trimmed by 5 bases and V by 2 bases; bases with no gene match: 7. The CDR3 is made up of 15 amino acids. Germline CDR1 is SGHTA and CDR2 is FQGTGA. CDR3 loop: CASSLFAGGLETQYF. CDR3 coding DNA: TGTGCCAGCAGCTTATTCGCGGGAGGATTGGAGACCCAGTACTTC.

This clone was seen only once. V is TRBV30 and J is TRBJ2-3; no clear D. CDR3 length equals 12 residues. Trimming took 3 bases from V and 4 from J, leaving 8 bases between them. Germline CDR1 reads GTSNPN; CDR2 reads SVGIG (reference sequence). CDR3 DNA: TGTGCCTGGAGCCCTCACTCAGATACGCAGTATTTT. As protein: CAWSPHSDTQYF.

This clone has only one observation. This chain uses TRBV6-5 with TRBJ2-7; D not certain. V lost 0 bases and J 8 bases, leaving 11 bases between the germline ends. Per the germline V gene, CDR1 is MNHEY and CDR2 is SVGAGI. This CDR3 contains 13 residues. This chain's CDR3 is CASSYSTGFQQYF. CDR3 DNA: TGTGCCAGCAGTTACTCGACCGGGTTCCAGCAGTACTTC.

The V gene is TRBV6-1, the J gene TRBJ1-4; TRBD1 is a possible D gene (5 bases). The CDR3 runs 14 residues. Germline CDR1 reads MNHNS; CDR2 reads SASEGT. V gave up 0 bases and J gave up 8 bases, with 10 bases separating them. The CDR3 bases are TGTGCCAGCAGTGAAGCAGGGGTTAAGGAAAAACTGTTTTTT. It codes for CASSEAGVKEKLFF.

V usage is TRBV5-6 and J usage is TRBJ2-3; the D gene is possibly TRBD2 (5 bases). This CDR3 region has 13 residues. The ends were cut back, 4 bases at V and 5 bases at J, with 11 bases in the middle. Germline loops: CDR1 SGHDT, CDR2 YYEEEE. The CDR3 DNA reads TGTGCCAGCAGCCCGAGGACTGAAGATACGCAGTATTTT. Encoded protein: CASSPRTEDTQYF. Full variable domain (missing parts from reference TRBV5-6 and TRBJ2-3): DAGVTQSPTHLIKTRGQQVTLRCSPKSGHDTVSWYQQALGQGPQFIFQYYEEEERQRGNFPDRFSGHQFPNYSSELNVNALLLGDSALYLCASSPRTEDTQYFGPGTRLTVL.

CDR3 bases: TGTGCCAGCAACCCGGGACAGCCACGGCGGCCCCAGCATTTT. Translating it yields CASNPGQPRRPQHF. This rearrangement joins TRBV28 to TRBJ1-5; 7 positions match TRBD1. After removal of 7 bases from V and 9 bases from J, the junction contained 12 bases not matched to a gene. The germline V gene has CDR1 MDHEN and CDR2 SYDVKM. The length of the CDR3 is 14 residues.

In the case of this clone: Within the sample, other DNA sequences also encode this same CDR3. The chain has TRBV18 and TRBJ2-3; a weak D match, TRBD1 (5 bases). Germline V gene sequence: CDR1 KGHSH, CDR2 LQKENI. Trimming cost V 3 bases and J 5 bases, with 6 bases left between them. The CDR3 runs to 12 residues. The CDR3 sequence is CASSPQGDTQYF. The CDR3 nucleotides are TGTGCCAGCTCACCCCAGGGAGATACGCAGTATTTT.

The J gene is TRBJ1-1, the V gene TRBV5-1; D possibly corresponds to TRBD1 (5 bases). Per the germline V gene, CDR1 is SGHRS and CDR2 is YFSETQ. Trimming removed 2 bases at V and 7 bases at J, with 6 bases between. This CDR3 contains 11 residues. CDR3 protein: CASSFGHEAFF. Written as DNA, the CDR3 is TGCGCCAGCAGCTTTGGACATGAAGCTTTCTTT.

V gene TRBV4-2 combines with J gene TRBJ1-1; no firm D call. This CDR3 is 15 amino acids long. Germline CDR1 LGHNA, CDR2 YNFKEQ. The V end lost 1 base, the J end lost 0 bases, and 9 bases lay between the germline ends. DNA of the CDR3: TGTGCCAGCAGCCAAGTTCCGGACTTGAACACTGAAGCTTTCTTT. Its protein is CASSQVPDLNTEAFF.

V gene TRBV2 combines with J gene TRBJ1-2; 7 bases are a match to TRBD1. This CDR3 has 13 amino acids. Germline V lookup: CDR1 SNHLY, CDR2 FYNNEI. V lost 6 bases and J lost 3; bases outside the gene matches: 4. DNA of the CDR3: TGTGCCAGCAGATCGCAGGGGGACTATGGCTACACCTTC. Translating it yields CASRSQGDYGYTF.

This chain uses TRBV7-9 with TRBJ1-4; D possibly corresponds to TRBD1 (6 bases). The V gene lost 4 bases and the J gene lost 0 bases, with 12 bases spanning the gap. CDR1 SEHNR and CDR2 FQNEAQ come from the germline V gene (reference sequence). This CDR3 spans 16 amino acids. The CDR3 DNA reads as TGTGCCAGCAGCTCCCGGACAGCTGCAACTAATGAAAAACTGTTTTTT. It specifies CASSSRTAATNEKLFF.

The rearrangement joins TRBV3-1 (or the pseudogene TRBV3-2) to TRBJ2-1; 8 bases agree with TRBD2. CDR1 LGHDT and CDR2 YNNKEL come from the germline V gene (reference sequence). V shed 0 bases and J 10 bases; nucleotides not matched to a gene: 8. The CDR3 is 15 amino acids. The CDR3 coding sequence is TGTGCCAGCAGCCAAGACTTGACGGGGGGGAGGGAGCAGTTCTTC. Residues: CASSQDLTGGREQFF.

The CDR3: CASSVGTGYNEQFF. CDR3 bases: TGTGCCAGCAGCGTAGGGACAGGGTACAATGAGCAGTTCTTC. The chain uses TRBV9 and TRBJ2-1, with 8 bases identical to TRBD1. This CDR3 spans 14 amino acids. Germline assignment: CDR1 SGDLS and CDR2 YYNGEE. Trimming took 0 bases from V and 4 from J; bases not matched to a gene: 0.

This chain links TRBV9 with TRBJ2-5; 12 bases align to TRBD2. The J segment lost 2 bases and the V segment lost 3 bases, leaving 2 bases of the junction unmatched. The CDR3 is made up of 15 amino acids. The germline CDR1 and CDR2 sequences are SGDLS and YYNGEE. The CDR3 region has the DNA TGTGCCAGCAGCGAAGGGACTAGCGGGCAAGAGACCCAGTACTTC. Protein product: CASSEGTSGQETQYF.

CDR3 in DNA: TGTGCCAGCAGCTCCTTGAGCGGTTCCTCCTACGAGCAGTACTTC. Translation gives CASSSLSGSSYEQYF. The chain employs TRBV3-1 (or the pseudogene TRBV3-2) and TRBJ2-7, with a weak D call TRBD2 (5 bases). CDR1 and CDR2 from the germline V gene are LGHDT and YNNKEL (reference sequence). The germline V and J ends were trimmed by 5 bases and 0 bases, with 14 bases remaining between them. CDR3 length: 15 residues.

The chain recombines TRBV9 with TRBJ1-2; possibly TRBD1 for D (6 bases). The CDR3 is 14 amino acids. Trimming removed 0 bases from V and 4 bases from J, with 10 bases in between. The V gene's germline CDR1 is SGDLS and CDR2 YYNGEE. This CDR3 reads CASSVDGGGYGYTF. CDR3 nucleotide sequence: TGTGCCAGCAGCGTAGATGGGGGCGGCTATGGCTACACCTTC. The full variable domain, with the rest looked up from reference TRBV9 and TRBJ1-2, is DSGVTQTPKHLITATGQRVTLRCSPRSGDLSVYWYQQSLDQGLQFLIQYYNGEERAKGNILERFSAQQFPDLHSELNLSSLELGDSALYFCASSVDGGGYGYTFGSGTRLTVV.

The chain is built from TRBV28 and TRBJ1-1, with D possibly TRBD1 on 5 matching bases. The CDR3 runs 11 residues. The V gene lost 5 bases and the J gene lost 4 bases, with 5 bases spanning the gap. Germline CDR1 is MDHEN and CDR2 is SYDVKM. CDR3 loop: CASSQGTEAFF. The CDR3 DNA is TGTGCCAGCAGTCAGGGCACTGAAGCTTTCTTT.

The rearrangement uses TRBV30 and TRBJ1-6; tentative D call: TRBD1 (6 bases). CDR1 GTSNPN and CDR2 SVGIG come from the germline V gene (reference sequence). The CDR3 consists of 13 residues. Trimming removed 8 bases from V and 9 bases from J, with 17 bases in between. The CDR3 loop is CALGAGATSPLHF. As DNA, the CDR3 is TGTGCCCTCGGGGCGGGGGCTACTTCACCCCTCCACTTT.